The rows below give T cell receptor beta chains drawn from one sample of a study of blood T cell repertoires in COVID-19. Clones were read by immunoSEQ multiplex PCR, and TCRdb kept only the in-frame ones, dropping some. The sample has roughly 130,000 clones; around 83% are singletons. The sample taken for sequencing was peripheral blood. The receptors here all came from a woman between 45 and 60 years old with acute or convalescent COVID-19. CDR3s include the opening cysteine and the closing phenylalanine or tryptophan. Fields, in order: CDR3 length, J gene, D gene, V gene, CDR3 protein. The D gene is left open where the match is weak.

16 | TRBJ2-7 | TRBD2 | TRBV5-1 | CASSLEGGTGSYEQYF
13 | TRBJ1-6 | . | TRBV6-6 | CASTRESNSPLHF
12 | TRBJ1-3 | . | TRBV12-3/TRBV12-4 | CASSQSGNTIYF
17 | TRBJ2-6 | . | TRBV3-1/TRBV3-2 | CASSQVSPRSGANVLTF
13 | TRBJ1-2 | . | TRBV30 | CAWTLSGNYGYTF
15 | TRBJ2-2 | . | TRBV7-3 | CASSLNSANTGELFF
15 | TRBJ2-6 | TRBD1 | TRBV29-1 | CSVRQGFAGANVLTF
14 | TRBJ1-4 | . | TRBV3-1/TRBV3-2 | CASSHGRSLEKLFF
13 | TRBJ1-1 | . | TRBV2 | CASSITLLAEAFF
16 | TRBJ1-1 | . | TRBV6-5 | CASSYSFRDGRTEAFF
17 | TRBJ2-7 | . | TRBV6-1 | CASSELSDPQVPAEQYF
14 | TRBJ2-7 | TRBD1 | TRBV18 | CASSRTGYDQEQYF
14 | TRBJ1-1 | . | TRBV6-5 | CASSYAGVNTEAFF
16 | TRBJ1-3 | . | TRBV19 | CASSIQPGLSGNTIYF
15 | TRBJ2-1 | TRBD2 | TRBV9 | CASSVGGLAGNEQFF
14 | TRBJ1-5 | . | TRBV7-9 | CASSLQGSNQPQHF
14 | TRBJ1-6 | . | TRBV3-1/TRBV3-2 | CASSHGGKRSPLHF
12 | TRBJ1-2 | TRBD1 | TRBV30 | CAWDRTGNVYTF
13 | TRBJ1-6 | . | TRBV27 | CASSFRGDSPLHF
14 | TRBJ1-1 | . | TRBV4-2 | CASSQAGQNTEAFF
13 | TRBJ1-2 | . | TRBV24-1 | CATSDSHRDGYTF
15 | TRBJ1-1 | . | TRBV9 | CASSPRPDSYTEAFF
16 | TRBJ2-2 | . | TRBV7-7 | CASSLAASVLAGELFF
16 | TRBJ2-6 | . | TRBV25-1 | CASSSTGFSGANVLTF
14 | TRBJ2-7 | TRBD2 | TRBV13 | CASSHSGGNYEQYF
17 | TRBJ2-7 | TRBD1 | TRBV4-1 | CASSQAAGTDLPYEQYF
15 | TRBJ1-2 | . | TRBV5-8 | CASSDTGSRPYGYTF
14 | TRBJ1-1 | TRBD1 | TRBV6-6 | CASNKGQRNTEAFF
15 | TRBJ1-4 | TRBD1 | TRBV5-4 | CASSPGQRVNEKLFF
13 | TRBJ1-1 | . | TRBV6-5 | CASSYGAGTEAFF
15 | TRBJ1-3 | . | TRBV6-6 | CASSQIQSSGNTIYF
17 | TRBJ1-2 | TRBD1 | TRBV4-2 | CASSQDGSQGVNYGYTF
17 | TRBJ1-3 | TRBD1 | TRBV18 | CASSPAGTGGGGNTIYF
20 | TRBJ1-1 | TRBD1 | TRBV12-5 | CASGLGPYRGQGHENTEAFF
14 | TRBJ1-1 | . | TRBV3-1/TRBV3-2 | CASSQVGQNTEAFF
15 | TRBJ1-1 | TRBD1 | TRBV5-1 | CASSLNTGVNTEAFF
17 | TRBJ1-5 | TRBD1 | TRBV6-1 | CASSDRTGGAGNQPQHF
15 | TRBJ2-4 | . | TRBV19 | CASSIQGTAKNIQYF
13 | TRBJ1-4 | . | TRBV12-3/TRBV12-4 | CASSSRGVEKLFF
11 | TRBJ1-6 | . | TRBV28 | CASSAREKLHF
14 | TRBJ2-1 | . | TRBV5-1 | CASSPRTGYNEQFF
17 | TRBJ1-3 | TRBD1 | TRBV9 | CASSSPGQGVVLNTIYF
14 | TRBJ2-7 | . | TRBV11-2 | CASSPTRGAYEQYF
17 | TRBJ2-5 | TRBD2 | TRBV24-1 | CATSDDKASGGEETQYF
16 | TRBJ2-2 | . | TRBV18 | CASSPPMRWNTGELFF
15 | TRBJ1-3 | TRBD1 | TRBV5-1 | CASSPTGVFGNTIYF
15 | TRBJ1-5 | . | TRBV5-5 | CASSLSQGFNQPQHF
15 | TRBJ1-3 | . | TRBV2 | CASSVKAGSGNTIYF